The rows below give T cell receptor beta chains drawn from one sample of a study of blood T cell repertoires in COVID-19. Measured with immunoSEQ multiplex PCR; TCRdb has only the in-frame clones, and not every one. Of about 100,000 clones detected, roughly 80% appear once; the ten largest clones hold around a third. Sequenced sample: peripheral blood. The receptors originated from a man between 65 and 79 years old with active or convalescent COVID-19. CDR3s include the opening cysteine and the closing phenylalanine or tryptophan. The D gene is left open where the match is weak. Clone size appears in some rows only: once, few, many, or a class for an expanded clone.

>-|TRBJ2-7|TRBV5-8|TRBD1
TGTGCCAGCAGCTGGATTCCCGGGACAGCCTCCTACGAGCAGTACTTC
CASSWIPGTASYEQYF
>-|TRBJ1-5|TRBV28|-
TGTGCCAGCAAGGAGGGGAATCAGCCCCAGCATTTT
CASKEGNQPQHF
>-|TRBJ2-4|TRBV25-1|-
TGTGCCAGCCTGGACACCCAGGAGAACATTCAGTACTTC
CASLDTQENIQYF
>-|TRBJ2-3|TRBV11-2|TRBD2
TGTGCCAGCAGCCCCTTAGCGGGGGAAGTCACAGATACGCAGTATTTT
CASSPLAGEVTDTQYF
>-|TRBJ1-4|TRBV27|-
TGTGCCAGCAGACCCCGGCGCGGGATTCAGGAAAAACTGTTTTTT
CASRPRRGIQEKLFF
>-|TRBJ2-2|TRBV18|-
TGTGCCAGCTCACCGTCGGACTTATACACCGGGGAGCTGTTTTTT
CASSPSDLYTGELFF
>-|TRBJ2-5|TRBV4-3|-
TGCGCCAGCAGCCAAGCTCTGGCGGGACAGCTAGAGACCCAGTACTTC
CASSQALAGQLETQYF
>-|TRBJ2-4|TRBV2|-
TGTGCCAGCAGTGAAGCGCGAATCGGAAGCGCCTCGGGCAAAAACATTCAGTACTTC
CASSEARIGSASGKNIQYF
>-|TRBJ2-6|TRBV5-1|-
TGCGCCAGCAGCTCCGAAGGGGTTGGGGCCAACGTCCTGACTTTC
CASSSEGVGANVLTF
>-|TRBJ1-2|TRBV21-1|-
TGTGCCAGTGGACGAGGGGGACAGCAAAATGGCTACACCTTC
CASGRGGQQNGYTF
>-|TRBJ2-7|TRBV7-2|TRBD1
TGTGCCAGCAGCTTAGCTTCGACAGGGATCTACGAGCAGTACTTC
CASSLASTGIYEQYF
>once|TRBJ1-2|TRBV2|-
TGTGCCAGCAGACGAAACCGACCGGACAGACATTCCTATGGCTACACCTTC
CASRRNRPDRHSYGYTF
>-|TRBJ2-7|TRBV5-6|TRBD1
TGTGCCAGCAGCTTGGGAGGGCAGGGGGCCTACGAGCAGTACTTC
CASSLGGQGAYEQYF
>-|TRBJ1-5|TRBV12-3/TRBV12-4|-
TGTGCCAGCAGTTTCCGGGGGTCTCAGCCCCAGCATTTT
CASSFRGSQPQHF
>-|TRBJ1-5|TRBV6-1|TRBD1
TGTGCCAGCAGTGAAGGGGCAGGGGGCAGAAGCAATCAGCCCCAGCATTTT
CASSEGAGGRSNQPQHF
>medium-sized|TRBJ1-5|TRBV7-8|-
TGTGCCAGCAGCCCTAGGAGGGTGGAGGGGAATCAGCCCCAGCATTTT
CASSPRRVEGNQPQHF
>-|TRBJ1-2|TRBV7-2|TRBD1
TGTGCCAGCAGCTTAAGGACAGGGGGGTATGGCTACACCTTC
CASSLRTGGYGYTF
>-|TRBJ2-7|TRBV25-1|-
TGTGCCAGCATGACCTGGGGCGCCGAGCAGTACTTC
CASMTWGAEQYF
>-|TRBJ2-1|TRBV24-1|-
TGTGCCACCAGTGACCCTGGGGCACAGGGATACAATGAGCAGTTCTTC
CATSDPGAQGYNEQFF
>-|TRBJ2-7|TRBV5-1|TRBD2
TGCGCCAGCAGCTCTCCGGGACTAGCGGGGTCCTACGAGCAGTACTTC
CASSSPGLAGSYEQYF
>once|TRBJ2-5|TRBV13|-
TGTGCCAGCAGCGAGACTAGGAAAGAGACCCAGTACTTC
CASSETRKETQYF
>-|TRBJ1-1|TRBV18|-
TGTGCCAGCTCACGGGGAGGAAACACTGAAGCTTTCTTT
CASSRGGNTEAFF
>-|TRBJ2-7|TRBV27|-
TGTGCCAGCAGTTTAGGCAGGGCTCAAACCTACGAGCAGTACTTC
CASSLGRAQTYEQYF
>few|TRBJ1-4|TRBV28|-
TGTGCCAGCAGTTTAGGTCGAGGGGAAAAACTGTTTTTT
CASSLGRGEKLFF
>-|TRBJ2-1|TRBV27|TRBD2
TGTGCCAGCAGTCTAGCGGGAGGGCTCTACAATGAGCAGTTCTTC
CASSLAGGLYNEQFF
>-|TRBJ2-1|TRBV27|TRBD2
TGTGCCAGCAGTTCTCGACTAGCGGGGGGTTATGAGCAGTTCTTC
CASSSRLAGGYEQFF
>-|TRBJ1-4|TRBV5-1|-
TGCGCCAGCAGCCCCCGATCAGGAGCAGGGAATGAAAAACTGTTTTTT
CASSPRSGAGNEKLFF
>-|TRBJ1-6|TRBV7-2|TRBD1
TGTGCTTCAACAGGGGCCATAGGGGCCCTCCACTTT
CASTGAIGALHF